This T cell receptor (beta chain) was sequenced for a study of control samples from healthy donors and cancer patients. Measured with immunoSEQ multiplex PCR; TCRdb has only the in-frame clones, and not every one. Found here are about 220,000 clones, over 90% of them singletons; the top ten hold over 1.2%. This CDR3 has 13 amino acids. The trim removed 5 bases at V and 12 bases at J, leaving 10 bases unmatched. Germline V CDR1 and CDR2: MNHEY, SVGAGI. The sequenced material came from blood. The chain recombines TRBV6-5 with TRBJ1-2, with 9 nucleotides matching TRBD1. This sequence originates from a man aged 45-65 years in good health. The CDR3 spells CASSLTGQGGDTF. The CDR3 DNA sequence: TGTGCCAGCAGTCTAACGGGACAGGGAGGCGACACCTTC.